This T cell receptor beta chain was captured by sequencing in a study of cytotoxic CD8 clonotypes in ibrutinib-treated CLL. Study-level information: Within the patient group, 11 were relapsed/refractory and roughly 16 treatment-naive, and 17 were IGHV unmutated. Overall study findings and caveats: Clonality increased at ibrutinib response and stayed stable in sustained remission. At progression, however, it fell back toward baseline.

The CDR3 runs to 15 residues. Germline V lookup: CDR1 SGHNT, CDR2 YYREEE (reference sequence). V lost 6 bases and J lost 10; bases outside the gene matches: 14. The assay was immunoSEQ multiplex PCR, and TCRdb's table has in-frame clones only and misses some. The repertoire holds roughly 180,000 clones, 72% seen once, with 10% to 15% in the top ten. This clone was observed a few times. Antigen: not known. The clonotype originates from a human donor with chronic lymphocytic leukemia. The rearrangement uses TRBV5-4 and TRBJ2-1; 9 bases map to TRBD2. This sample comprised PBMCs, obtained after 24 months of ibrutinib treatment. CDR3 DNA: TGTGCCAGCACCCACCGAGGTAGCGGGAGTGACGAGCAGTTCTTC. This codes for CASTHRGSGSDEQFF.